This TCR beta chain is drawn from a study of T cells in Graves' hyperthyroidism and ophthalmopathy. Findings and limits, study-wide: In the analysis, a 13 V-J model separated ophthalmopathy from stable hyperthyroidism. The majority of expanded thyroid clonotypes above 0.001 also appeared in blood.

Inclusion characteristics of ophthalmopathy patients comprised a Clinical Activity Score of at least 3, a NOSPECS grade of at least 4, and duration under 3 months. Any patient presenting with uncontrolled infection, other autoimmune disease, pregnancy or lactation was left out. Amplification targeted TCR beta CDR3 regions from RNA transcripts. When the TCR CDR3 underwent first-round RT-PCR, the HTBI primer set was used. From the multiplex PCR reads, TCRdb called clonotypes with MiXCR, one entry per CDR3 protein. The data contain 500,000 or so distinct CDR3 sequences, 16% of them singletons. A note on this clonotype: Its specificity is not known.

This TCR was recovered from a woman aged 25 to 39 with Graves' ophthalmopathy. Sequences were obtained from blood.

The CDR3: CASTFWTSGSKTQYF. CDR3 coding DNA: TGTGCCAGCACCTTTTGGACTAGCGGGAGTAAGACCCAGTACTTC. V usage is TRBV11-2 and J usage is TRBJ2-5, with TRBD2 matching 13 bases. Germline loops: CDR1 SGHAT, CDR2 FQNNGV. The junction had 8 bases not matched to a gene; V was cut back by 7 bases and J by 6 bases. The CDR3 has 15 residues.